This T cell receptor beta chain emerged from a study of memory CD4+ T cells and cytomegalovirus serostatus. Regarding the study as a whole: Each of some 67 CMV-associated TCRbeta sequences occurred in one to five individuals.

The protocol was immunoSEQ multiplex PCR, while the TCRdb copy is restricted to in-frame clones and leaves out a portion. The sample comprises tens of thousands of clones, roughly 80% of which are singletons, and less than 0.5% rests with the top ten. Single viable CD3+CD4+CD8-CD45RO+ cells were sorted as the memory CD4+ T cells. Germline loops: CDR1 MNHEY, CDR2 SVGAGI. The CDR3 extends over 13 amino acids. V gave up 6 bases and J gave up 6 bases; unmatched junction bases: 2. This clone was picked up a small number of times. The antigen is unknown. The receptor was derived from an adult in good health and CMV-seronegative. Sequencing input: memory CD4+ T cells from blood. The chain links TRBV6-5 to TRBJ1-6, with 7 nucleotides matching TRBD1. The CDR3 loop reads CASSGTVNSPLHF. In nucleotides, the CDR3 is TGTGCCAGCAGCGGGACAGTTAATTCACCCCTCCACTTT.